The next 5 T cell receptor beta chains were all read from a single sample in a study of blood T cell repertoires in COVID-19. The data were produced by immunoSEQ multiplex PCR, yet TCRdb's version contains in-frame clones alone and is incomplete. The sample has hundreds of thousands of clones, 70% to 90% seen once. Source material: peripheral blood. The receptor set was obtained from a woman aged 70 to 79 with COVID-19, enrolled during active disease.

This rearrangement joins TRBV29-1 to TRBJ2-5, with D possibly being TRBD1 (5 bases). The V gene's germline CDR1 is SQVTM and CDR2 ANQGSEA. This CDR3 has 13 residues. The ends were cut back, 0 bases at V and 6 bases at J, with 11 bases in the middle. The CDR3 sequence is CSVEEGRGQTQYF. The CDR3 region has the DNA TGCAGCGTTGAAGAGGGTAGGGGCCAGACCCAGTACTTC.

V usage is TRBV28 and J usage is TRBJ1-3, with 7 nucleotides matching TRBD1. Germline CDR1 is MDHEN and CDR2 is SYDVKM. V dropped 10 bases and J dropped 3; count of bases not matched to a gene: 6. The CDR3 length is 13 residues. Here the CDR3 reads CATRGGGGNTIYF. CDR3 DNA: TGTGCCACCCGAGGGGGCGGTGGAAACACCATATATTTT.

In regard to this clone: Additional DNA sequences in this sample encode the identical CDR3. As DNA, the CDR3 is TGTGCCAGCAGTCGACAGGGCAACTATGGCTACACCTTC. Translated: CASSRQGNYGYTF. The V and J genes are TRBV12-3 or TRBV12-4 and TRBJ1-2; 7 bases agree with TRBD1. After removal of 5 bases from V and 2 bases from J, the junction contained 2 bases not matched to a gene. This CDR3 is built from 13 residues.

V gene TRBV5-1 combines with J gene TRBJ1-3, with 9 bases matching TRBD1. CDR1 is SGHRS and CDR2 is YFSETQ in the germline V gene. J lost 4 bases, V lost 3 bases, and 2 bases had no gene match. The CDR3 runs 14 residues. As DNA, the CDR3 is TGCGCCAGCAGCTGGACAGGGGACGGAAACACCATATATTTT. Protein: CASSWTGDGNTIYF.

The V gene is TRBV24-1, the J gene TRBJ2-1; 9 positions match TRBD2. Germline CDR1 is KGHDR and CDR2 is SFDVKD. The CDR3 spans 15 residues. Trimming removed 3 bases from V and 7 bases from J; junction bases left unmatched: 6. CDR3 amino acids: CATSDRAGGKNEQFF. The DNA of the CDR3 is TGTGCCACCAGTGATCGGGCGGGGGGGAAGAATGAGCAGTTCTTC.